The clone carrying this T cell receptor beta chain was seen once. Sequenced by immunoSEQ multiplex PCR; TCRdb stores in-frame clones only, minus some. The table has about 180,000 clones, about 85% seen once. This sample was taken from a study of blood T cell repertoires in COVID-19. Patients of the Seattle cohort, enrolled during active infection, were followed longitudinally. The clonotype was recovered from an older person with COVID-19, enrolled during active disease. The sequencing input was peripheral blood.

CDR3 residues: CAWRRRASGYNEQFF. CDR3 bases: TGTGCCTGGAGACGAAGGGCTAGCGGTTACAATGAGCAGTTCTTC. This chain connects TRBV30 to TRBJ2-1; TRBD2 aligns across 7 bases. This CDR3 region has 15 residues. CDR1 and CDR2 (germline): GTSNPN, SVGIG (reference sequence). V trimming: 3 bases; J trimming: 4 bases; junction bases outside the gene matches: 9.